This TCR beta chain was identified during a study of human T cells and chemical hapten exposure. Across the whole study: In the sensitization step, 2% DPC was placed on approximately 2 cm by approximately 2 cm of upper inner arm skin. General study findings and limits: Clustering by CDR3 similarity yielded significantly more large clusters from expanded TCRs than controls.

The CDR3 loop spans 15 amino acids. Trimming at V came to 4 bases and at J to 0 bases, leaving 3 bases not matched to a gene. This clonotype was found many times. Its antigen remains unknown. Time point indicated: pre-sensitization, week 0. The treatment is: therapeutic diphenylcyclopropenone sensitization with weekly scalp DPC. The total RNA was obtained from whole blood that was not fractionated. Unique molecular identifiers were attached to individual cDNA molecules within the library. TCRdb used MiXCR to reprocess the RACE reads, holding one entry per CDR3 protein. The table has some 400,000 distinct CDR3 sequences, 5% to 6.5% seen once.

The material was whole blood, obtained in connection with sensitization to the hapten diphenylcyclopropenone (DPC). The rearrangement joins TRBV12-3 or TRBV12-4 to TRBJ2-7; 10 bases match TRBD1. This clonotype originated in a woman between 45 and 60 years old with alopecia areata. Some clones in this sample may be carry-over from other donors' samples. This chain's CDR3 is CASSSGQGHSYEQYF. In DNA form, the CDR3 reads TGTGCCAGCAGTTCGGGACAGGGGCACTCCTACGAGCAGTACTTC.